The 24 T cell receptor beta chains in this list originate from one sample, sequenced in a study of cytomegalovirus exposure and HLA in healthy donors. A multiplex PCR was run with 60 Vbeta primers and 13 Jbeta primers. Libraries were prepared by immunoSEQ multiplex PCR; TCRdb keeps only in-frame clonotypes and omits some of them. The sample yields 150,000 to 200,000 clones, just over 75% seen once. Specimen: PBMCs. All receptors derive from a woman in her forties in good health and CMV-seronegative.

This chain links TRBV9 with TRBJ1-3; D possibly corresponds to TRBD1 (5 bases). V was trimmed by 0 bases and J by 4 bases, leaving 14 bases between them. The CDR3 contains 16 residues. Germline CDR1 and CDR2: SGDLS and YYNGEE. The CDR3 DNA is TGTGCCAGCAGCGTAGACCCGGCAGGGAGGGGAAACACCATATATTTT. This translates into CASSVDPAGRGNTIYF.

The J gene is TRBJ2-5, the V gene TRBV7-3; D may be TRBD1 (6 bases). The germline V gene encodes CDR1 SGHTA and CDR2 FQGTGA. Trimming removed 3 bases from V and 5 bases from J, with 16 bases in between. This CDR3 contains 15 residues. The CDR3 nucleotides are TGTGCCAGCAGCTTGTCTCAGGGGCCGGTGGAGACCCAGTACTTC. It specifies CASSLSQGPVETQYF.

This clone came up a few times. The chain is built from TRBV2 and TRBJ1-2, with D unresolved. Germline CDR1 SNHLY, CDR2 FYNNEI. The CDR3 runs to 12 residues. Trimming removed 2 bases at V and 2 bases at J, with 3 bases between. The CDR3 spells CASSEQNYGYTF. CDR3 DNA sequence: TGTGCCAGCAGTGAACAGAACTATGGCTACACCTTC.

This chain links TRBV28 with TRBJ1-5; TRBD1 is a possible D gene (6 bases). The germline V gene encodes CDR1 MDHEN and CDR2 SYDVKM. This CDR3 comprises 14 residues. V lost 4 bases and J lost 5, with 12 bases in between. CDR3 DNA: TGTGCCAGCAGTTCCGGGACACTACATCAGCCCCAGCATTTT. This codes for CASSSGTLHQPQHF.

The chain has TRBV5-4 and TRBJ2-1; 8 bases line up with TRBD2. V shed 0 bases, J shed 8 bases, and the junction held 7 bases outside the gene matches. CDR3 length equals 15 residues. CDR1 SGHNT and CDR2 YYREEE come from the germline V gene (reference sequence). The CDR3 coding sequence is TGTGCCAGCAGCTTGGGTGGGACTAGAGGGGATGAGCAGTTCTTC. Translating it yields CASSLGGTRGDEQFF.

The rearrangement joins TRBV10-3 to TRBJ1-2, with 7 bases lining up with TRBD1. V shed 4 bases and J 0 bases; nucleotides not matched to a gene: 2. The CDR3 spans 14 residues. CDR1 and CDR2 from the germline V gene are ENHRY and SYGVKD. In DNA, the CDR3 is TGTGCCATCAGTGTAACAGGGGCTAACTATGGCTACACCTTC. Translated, it gives CAISVTGANYGYTF.

The gene calls are TRBV6-6 and TRBJ1-2; perhaps TRBD1 as D (6 bases). Germline CDR1 MNHNY, CDR2 SVGAGI (reference sequence). V was pared by 4 bases and J by 8 bases, with 14 bases between. The CDR3 is made up of 13 amino acids. DNA of the CDR3: TGTGCCAGCAGTTCAACCACAGGGAACGGCTACACCTTC. This translates into CASSSTTGNGYTF.

The chain recombines TRBV28 with TRBJ1-2, with a possible D match to TRBD1 (6 bases). Germline V gene lookup returns CDR1 MDHEN and CDR2 SYDVKM. The CDR3 extends over 12 amino acids. The V end lost 8 bases, the J end lost 1 base, and 8 bases lay between the germline ends. The CDR3 is CASGTLNYGYTF. The CDR3 nucleotides read TGTGCCAGCGGGACACTTAACTATGGCTACACCTTC.

The chain has TRBV6-5 and TRBJ1-1, with D possibly being TRBD1 (5 bases). The germline gives CDR1 MNHEY, CDR2 SVGAGI. The CDR3 sequence is 15 residues long. V dropped 2 bases and J dropped 4 bases, with 14 bases sitting between them. In DNA, the CDR3 is TGTGCCAGCAGTTACGGAACCGGACACCTCACTGAAGCTTTCTTT. Translation: CASSYGTGHLTEAFF.

The chain joins TRBV5-6 to TRBJ1-1; D might be TRBD1 (5 bases). CDR1 SGHDT and CDR2 YYEEEE come from the germline V gene. The CDR3 runs to 13 residues. Trimming pared 7 bases from V and 4 bases from J, leaving 14 bases between. The CDR3 protein is CASAWWGGTEAFF. DNA for the CDR3: TGTGCCAGCGCCTGGTGGGGGGGCACTGAAGCTTTCTTT. The full variable domain, completed using reference TRBV5-6 and TRBJ1-1, is DAGVTQSPTHLIKTRGQQVTLRCSPKSGHDTVSWYQQALGQGPQFIFQYYEEEERQRGNFPDRFSGHQFPNYSSELNVNALLLGDSALYLCASAWWGGTEAFFGQGTRLTVV.

The V gene is TRBV28, the J gene TRBJ2-7; D ambiguous. Trimming stripped 5 bases from V and 6 bases from J, with 11 bases between. The germline V gene encodes CDR1 MDHEN and CDR2 SYDVKM. The CDR3 is made up of 12 amino acids. The CDR3 loop is CASSVGPGEQYF. In DNA form, the CDR3 reads TGTGCCAGCAGTGTCGGTCCGGGCGAGCAGTACTTC.

This rearrangement joins TRBV9 to TRBJ1-1; a weak D match, TRBD1 (5 bases). This CDR3 spans 12 amino acids. With 0 bases removed from V and 8 bases from J, the gap between germline ends came to 8 bases. CDR1 is SGDLS, CDR2 YYNGEE, per germline. CDR3 bases: TGTGCCAGCAGCGTAGCTCAGGGAGAAGCTTTCTTT. This sequence encodes CASSVAQGEAFF.

This chain links TRBV18 with TRBJ1-2; 7 bases are shared with TRBD1. CDR3 length: 15 residues. Germline V gene lookup returns CDR1 KGHSH and CDR2 LQKENI. V dropped 1 base and J dropped 6; count of bases not matched to a gene: 8. CDR3 sequence: CASSPQQGDTDGYTF. The CDR3 region has the DNA TGTGCCAGCTCACCACAGCAGGGGGATACTGATGGCTACACCTTC.

The gene calls are TRBV18 and TRBJ2-3, with 7 bases identical to TRBD2. The germline V gene has CDR1 KGHSH and CDR2 LQKENI. V lost 2 bases to trimming and J lost 3 bases; unmatched junction nucleotides: 11. There are 17 residues in the CDR3. CDR3: CASSPAGLTGGTDTQYF. The CDR3 DNA reads TGTGCCAGCTCACCAGCGGGGCTAACGGGAGGAACAGATACGCAGTATTTT.

The chain recombines TRBV6-4 with TRBJ2-2; D gene uncertain. Germline V lookup: CDR1 MRHNA, CDR2 SNTAGT. Deletions cut 7 bases from V and 5 bases from J, with 5 bases between. CDR3 length: 11 amino acids. This CDR3 is CASNKTGELFF. The CDR3 nucleotides read TGTGCCAGCAACAAAACCGGGGAGCTGTTTTTT.

The chain joins TRBV29-1 to TRBJ2-7, with D possibly TRBD2 on 5 matching bases. The germline V gene encodes CDR1 SQVTM and CDR2 ANQGSEA. Trimming cost V 7 bases and J 1 base, with 14 bases left between them. The CDR3 extends over 13 amino acids. CDR3 protein: CSASGIGSYEQYF. The CDR3 DNA sequence: TGCAGCGCCTCCGGGATCGGATCCTACGAGCAGTACTTC.

This chain joins TRBV2 and TRBJ1-2, with D perhaps TRBD1 (6 bases). V dropped 10 bases and J dropped 1 base, with 16 bases sitting between them. The V gene's germline CDR1 is SNHLY and CDR2 FYNNEI. The CDR3 has 14 residues. In DNA form, the CDR3 reads TGTGCCACCGACAGGAGCTCATTTAACTATGGCTACACCTTC. Translated, it gives CATDRSSFNYGYTF.

In this sample, this clone turned up a few times. The chain carries TRBV5-5 and TRBJ1-1; D uncertain. V lost 1 base and J lost 1, with 8 bases in between. Germline loops: CDR1 SGHKS, CDR2 YYEKEE (reference sequence). The CDR3 is made up of 14 amino acids. CDR3 amino acids: CASSLLAQNTEAFF. The CDR3 DNA sequence: TGTGCCAGCAGCTTGTTGGCCCAGAACACTGAAGCTTTCTTT.

The chain employs TRBV6-1 and TRBJ1-2, with D perhaps matching TRBD1 (5 bases). The germline gives CDR1 MNHNS, CDR2 SASEGT. The CDR3 spans 13 residues. Trimming removed 2 bases at V and 6 bases at J, with 10 bases between. CDR3 loop: CASSERQGHGYTF. CDR3 nucleotides: TGTGCCAGCAGTGAACGCCAGGGCCATGGCTACACCTTC.

The rearrangement links TRBV30 to TRBJ2-7, with 7 bases that match TRBD1. The germline CDR1 and CDR2 sequences are GTSNPN and SVGIG (reference sequence). Unmatched junction bases numbered 6, after V lost 3 bases and J lost 1 base. This CDR3 comprises 14 residues. CDR3 in amino acids: CAWRKTGLSYEQYF. The DNA for the CDR3 is TGTGCCTGGAGGAAGACAGGGTTATCCTACGAGCAGTACTTC.

This sequence joins TRBV2 and TRBJ2-7; 10 bases fit TRBD2. J was trimmed by 3 bases and V by 4 bases; bases with no gene match: 15. The CDR3 runs 18 residues. Germline assignment: CDR1 SNHLY and CDR2 FYNNEI. CDR3 amino acids: CASSVSLAGAISIYEQYF. CDR3 DNA sequence: TGTGCCAGCAGTGTTAGCCTAGCGGGAGCTATCTCTATCTACGAGCAGTACTTC.

This clone was recorded only once. The chain couples TRBV9 to TRBJ2-2; 12 bases match TRBD2. Germline V gene data show CDR1 as SGDLS and CDR2 as YYNGEE. V lost 6 bases to trimming and J lost 6 bases; unmatched junction nucleotides: 0. The CDR3 contains 13 residues. For the CDR3, the DNA is TGTGCCAGCACTAGCGGGAGGGCCGGGGAGCTGTTTTTT. Translated: CASTSGRAGELFF. The full variable domain, completed using reference TRBV9 and TRBJ2-2, is DSGVTQTPKHLITATGQRVTLRCSPRSGDLSVYWYQQSLDQGLQFLIQYYNGEERAKGNILERFSAQQFPDLHSELNLSSLELGDSALYFCASTSGRAGELFFGEGSRLTVL.

The chain uses TRBV15 and TRBJ2-1; TRBD2 might be the D (5 bases). From germline, CDR1 is LNHNV and CDR2 YYDKDF (reference sequence). CDR3 length: 17 amino acids. V was shortened by 1 base and J by 6 bases, with 19 bases between the two germline ends. The CDR3 bases are TGTGCCACCAGCAGAGGTGAGGGAGTAGCTTCCGGCAATGAGCAGTTCTTC. Residues: CATSRGEGVASGNEQFF. The whole variable domain, remainder taken from reference TRBV15 and TRBJ2-1, is DAMVIQNPRYQVTQFGKPVTLSCSQTLNHNVMYWYQQKSSQAPKLLFHYYDKDFNNEADTPDNFQSRRPNTSFCFLDIRSPGLGDTAMYLCATSRGEGVASGNEQFFGPGTRLTVL.

There are a few counts of this clone. This chain connects TRBV6-4 to TRBJ1-4, with TRBD1 as a possible D gene (5 bases). This CDR3 has 15 amino acids. The germline V gene encodes CDR1 MRHNA and CDR2 SNTAGT. The germline V and J ends were trimmed by 4 bases and 2 bases, with 11 bases remaining between them. The CDR3 spells CASSVSGGTNEKLFF. In DNA, the CDR3 is TGTGCCAGCAGTGTTTCGGGGGGGACTAATGAAAAACTGTTTTTT.